This T cell receptor beta chain is drawn from a study of OX40 agonist ivuxolimab in advanced cancers. Study-wide context: Intravenous ivuxolimab was administered to patients every 2 weeks at 0.01 to 10 mg/kg.

CDR1 is SGHTA, CDR2 FQGTGA, per germline. This CDR3 is 14 amino acids long. The junction had 8 bases not matched to a gene; V was cut back by 5 bases and J by 5 bases. In the case of this clone: Its target is not known.

Broader study findings: Partial responders treated at 0.1-3.0 mg/kg exhibited clonal expansion among the lowest measured.

Assay: immunoSEQ multiplex PCR; the TCRdb copy retains only in-frame clones and omits some. The table has tens of thousands of clones, 85% to 95% seen once. The chain carries TRBV7-3 and TRBJ2-7, with 8 positions matching TRBD2. The sample consisted of CD4+ or CD8+ T cells sorted from blood, taken in a trial of the OX40 agonist ivuxolimab. The TCR originated in an adult with an advanced solid tumor such as melanoma, head and neck, liver or kidney cancer. DNA for the CDR3: TGTGCCAGCAGCCTTTCGGGAGCGGGAGACGAGCAGTACTTC. Translation gives CASSLSGAGDEQYF.